Listed here are 24 T cell receptor beta chains from one sample, sequenced in a study of identical twins (dated by TCRdb to about 2016). Library preparation employed 5' RACE. Sequencing relied on an Illumina HiSeq 2000. TCRdb reworked the public reads: Q25 trimming with fastp, MiXCR clone assembly, productive beta chains retained. A single entry per CDR3 protein holds the most common genes and DNA from its merged rows. The sample contains under 900,000 distinct CDR3 sequences, about 20% of them found a single time. Of the sample, about 12% falls within the top ten clones. These same records also appear under a second study, on T cells expressing NK-cell markers.

Sequencing input: PBMCs. The receptor set was obtained from a woman aged 18-35 years in good health.

The V and J genes are TRBV5-1 and TRBJ2-1; D may be TRBD2 (6 bases). Germline CDR1 SGHRS, CDR2 YFSETQ. With 5 bases removed from V and 8 bases from J, the gap between germline ends came to 20 bases. This CDR3 has 15 amino acids. This CDR3 is CASRGGLPSEHEQFF. The CDR3 DNA reads as TGCGCCAGCAGGGGGGGACTCCCCTCGGAACATGAGCAGTTCTTC.

A few counts support this clonotype. The chain has TRBV12-3 or TRBV12-4 and TRBJ2-5; D gene ambiguous. The closer fit of TRBJ2-3 to the DNA end suggests the J call may be wrong. This CDR3 region has 11 residues. For the CDR3, the DNA is TGTGCCAGCAGCCTGTCCGGTACGCAGTATTTT. This codes for CASSLSGTQYF.

This chain links TRBV12-3 or TRBV12-4 with TRBJ1-5; 9 nucleotides line up with TRBD1. The trim removed 5 bases at V and 7 bases at J, leaving 6 bases unmatched. The CDR3 is 14 residues long. CDR3 sequence (DNA): TGTGCCAGCAGTCCCGGACAGGGGTGGCAGCCCCAGCATTTT. This translates into CASSPGQGWQPQHF.

This clonotype was observed a handful of times. The chain has TRBV20-1 and TRBJ1-2; 8 nucleotides match TRBD1. The CDR3 spans 12 residues. V was pared by 2 bases and J by 10 bases, with 6 bases of the junction left unmatched. CDR1 is DFQATT, CDR2 SNEGSKA, per germline (reference sequence). CDR3 protein: CSARWTGKVYTF. CDR3 coding DNA: TGCAGTGCTAGATGGACAGGGAAAGTCTACACCTTC.

The table lists this clonotype with many counts. V and J are TRBV20-1 and TRBJ2-1; D gene unclear. V was cut by 6 bases and J by 5 bases, with 5 bases left in between. CDR1 is DFQATT, CDR2 SNEGSKA, per germline (reference sequence). The CDR3 extends over 10 amino acids. CDR3: CSAYNNEQFF. CDR3 DNA: TGCAGTGCGTATAACAATGAGCAGTTCTTC.

This clonotype was detected a few times. The chain is built from TRBV12-3 or TRBV12-4 and TRBJ1-4; D might be TRBD1 (5 bases). V gave up 3 bases and J gave up 3 bases, with 11 bases separating them. The CDR3 has 15 residues. The CDR3 is CASSFEGRPNEKLFF. The CDR3 nucleotides are TGTGCCAGCAGTTTCGAGGGGAGGCCTAATGAAAAACTGTTTTTT.

This clonotype was recorded at least ten times. This rearrangement joins TRBV20-1 to TRBJ2-7; tentative D call: TRBD1 (6 bases). V shed 6 bases and J shed 0 bases, with 12 bases lying between them. Germline CDR1 DFQATT, CDR2 SNEGSKA (reference sequence). This CDR3 is 13 amino acids long. CDR3 nucleotides: TGCAGTGCCGGAACAGGGAGCTCCTACGAGCAGTACTTC. It specifies CSAGTGSSYEQYF.

The chain uses TRBV20-1 and TRBJ2-3; possibly TRBD1 for D (5 bases). Per the germline V gene, CDR1 is DFQATT and CDR2 is SNEGSKA (reference sequence). CDR3 length equals 13 residues. V was clipped by 0 bases and J by 6 bases, with 10 bases between them. This CDR3 is CSAREGAPDTQYF. In DNA, the CDR3 is TGCAGTGCTAGAGAAGGGGCGCCTGATACGCAGTATTTT.

This clonotype was counted many times. In DNA form, the CDR3 reads TGCAGTGCTAACCCCCCGGCAGGGGGTATCTACGAGCAGTACTTC. Protein product: CSANPPAGGIYEQYF. The chain couples TRBV20-1 to TRBJ2-7; TRBD1 matches at 7 bases. CDR1 and CDR2 from the germline V gene are DFQATT and SNEGSKA (reference sequence). The CDR3 totals 15 residues. J lost 3 bases, V lost 4 bases, and 12 bases had no gene match.

The chain recombines TRBV20-1 with TRBJ2-2, with D uncertain. V gave up 5 bases and J gave up 1 base, with 8 bases separating them. There are 13 residues in the CDR3. Germline-derived CDR1 and CDR2 are DFQATT and SNEGSKA (reference sequence). The CDR3 here is CSADGRNTGELFF. The CDR3 DNA is TGCAGTGCTGACGGACGGAACACCGGGGAGCTGTTTTTT.

This clonotype was counted many times. V usage is TRBV10-3 and J usage is TRBJ2-3; 7 nucleotides match TRBD1. Germline CDR1 and CDR2: ENHRY and SYGVKD. This CDR3 comprises 17 residues. Trimming at V came to 0 bases and at J to 3 bases, leaving 9 bases not matched to a gene. CDR3 sequence (DNA): TGTGCCATCAGTGAGTCCTTTCTGACAGGGAAAACAGATACGCAGTATTTT. It specifies CAISESFLTGKTDTQYF.

This rearrangement joins TRBV12-3 or TRBV12-4 to TRBJ2-3; 7 bases map to TRBD1. The CDR3 runs 15 residues. Unmatched junction bases numbered 7, after V lost 3 bases and J lost 4 bases. CDR3 DNA: TGTGCCAGCAGTTTTCCCCGACAGGGCCCAGATACGCAGTATTTT. Its protein product is CASSFPRQGPDTQYF.

The chain recombines TRBV20-1 with TRBJ2-6; no reliable D call. Germline V gene data show CDR1 as DFQATT and CDR2 as SNEGSKA (reference sequence). This CDR3 contains 15 residues. V dropped 6 bases and J dropped 0 bases, with 12 bases sitting between them. CDR3 loop: CSAPRAVSGANVLTF. The DNA of the CDR3 is TGCAGTGCCCCCCGGGCGGTCTCTGGGGCCAACGTCCTGACTTTC.

A note on this clonotype: The germline gene is not matched at one end of the junction; a read error may be the cause. This chain joins TRBV29-1 and TRBJ1-2; D is unresolved. This CDR3 is 10 amino acids long. The germline gives CDR1 SQVTM, CDR2 ANQGSEA. This chain's CDR3 is CSVPETGLAF. The DNA of the CDR3 is TGCAGCGTTCCTGAGACCGGGCTCGCCTTC.

The genes are TRBV6-1 and TRBJ2-7; TRBD1 matches at 9 bases. The germline gives CDR1 MNHNS, CDR2 SASEGT. The CDR3 has 13 amino acids. V trimming: 8 bases; J trimming: 3 bases; junction bases outside the gene matches: 5. CDR3 sequence reads: CASDRDRVYEQYF. CDR3 nucleotides: TGTGCCAGCGACCGGGACAGGGTCTACGAGCAGTACTTC.

This clonotype was counted a few times. This chain joins TRBV5-1 and TRBJ1-1, with D perhaps matching TRBD1 (5 bases). Germline-derived CDR1 and CDR2 are SGHRS and YFSETQ. Trimming left V 2 bases short and J 1 base short, with 15 bases between. This CDR3 is built from 16 residues. The CDR3 DNA sequence: TGCGCCAGCAGCTTCGGGGGAAGGGGACGGAACACTGAAGCTTTCTTT. Protein sequence: CASSFGGRGRNTEAFF.

This sequence joins TRBV12-3 or TRBV12-4 and TRBJ2-5; TRBD1 might be the D (6 bases). This CDR3 comprises 13 residues. V lost 3 bases and J 5 bases, leaving 10 bases between the germline ends. Here the CDR3 DNA reads TGTGCCAGCAGTTTTCAGGGGTCGGAGACCCAGTACTTC. Amino acids: CASSFQGSETQYF.

This clonotype showed up many times. The chain carries TRBV25-1 and TRBJ2-1; 9 bases align to TRBD2. The germline CDR1 and CDR2 sequences are MGHDK and SYGVNS. After removal of 6 bases from V and 7 bases from J, the junction contained 13 bases not matched to a gene. The CDR3 runs to 16 residues. CDR3 residues: CASSPNVVAGANEQFF. CDR3 sequence (DNA): TGTGCCAGCAGCCCGAATGTGGTAGCGGGGGCTAATGAGCAGTTCTTC.

This clonotype was seen only a few times. The chain carries TRBV5-1 and TRBJ2-1; perhaps TRBD1 as D (6 bases). This CDR3 contains 14 residues. Germline lookup yields CDR1 SGHRS and CDR2 YFSETQ. V lost 4 bases and J lost 5, with 13 bases in between. CDR3 in DNA: TGCGCCAGCAGCCTTTGGACAGAAAACAATGAGCAGTTCTTC. It translates to CASSLWTENNEQFF.

The rearrangement uses TRBV27 and TRBJ2-3, with D possibly matching TRBD1 (6 bases). The CDR3 is 16 residues long. Germline CDR1 and CDR2: MNHEY and SMNVEV (reference sequence). The V and J ends lost 6 bases and 2 bases respectively, with 18 bases between them. In DNA form, the CDR3 reads TGTGCCAGCAGGGAAGGGGGTACCCTTTTCACAGATACGCAGTATTTT. Translation gives CASREGGTLFTDTQYF.

This clonotype has more than one count but fewer than ten. This chain uses TRBV5-6 with TRBJ2-5; tentative D call: TRBD1 (5 bases). Germline-derived CDR1 and CDR2 are SGHDT and YYEEEE. CDR3 length: 15 residues. Trimming pared 4 bases from V and 2 bases from J, leaving 15 bases between. The CDR3 reads CASSQRQPLQETQYF. In nucleotides, the CDR3 is TGTGCCAGCAGCCAAAGACAGCCCCTACAAGAGACCCAGTACTTC.

This chain uses TRBV4-3 with TRBJ2-3; 8 nucleotides agree with TRBD2. With V trimmed by 5 bases and J by 6 bases, 10 bases remained unmatched. In germline, CDR1 is LGHNA, CDR2 YSLEER. There are 15 residues in the CDR3. The CDR3 loop is CASSFGLANADTQYF. The CDR3 bases are TGCGCCAGCAGCTTCGGACTAGCCAATGCGGATACGCAGTATTTT.

This clonotype appeared a few times. The chain uses TRBV5-1 and TRBJ2-7, with 7 bases aligning to TRBD1. V shed 4 bases, J shed 3 bases, and the junction held 7 bases outside the gene matches. Germline lookup yields CDR1 SGHRS and CDR2 YFSETQ. This CDR3 spans 14 amino acids. CDR3 bases: TGCGCCAGCAGCACCGGGACAGTAATCTACGAGCAGTACTTC. It translates to CASSTGTVIYEQYF.

The chain is built from TRBV2 and TRBJ2-1; TRBD2 might be the D (6 bases). V shed 4 bases and J shed 0 bases, with 25 bases lying between them. The CDR3 spans 20 residues. Germline values: CDR1 SNHLY, CDR2 FYNNEI. The DNA of the CDR3 is TGTGCCAGCAGTGTTAGCGGACTACCGCTCGACTATAGCTCCTACAATGAGCAGTTCTTC. This codes for CASSVSGLPLDYSSYNEQFF.